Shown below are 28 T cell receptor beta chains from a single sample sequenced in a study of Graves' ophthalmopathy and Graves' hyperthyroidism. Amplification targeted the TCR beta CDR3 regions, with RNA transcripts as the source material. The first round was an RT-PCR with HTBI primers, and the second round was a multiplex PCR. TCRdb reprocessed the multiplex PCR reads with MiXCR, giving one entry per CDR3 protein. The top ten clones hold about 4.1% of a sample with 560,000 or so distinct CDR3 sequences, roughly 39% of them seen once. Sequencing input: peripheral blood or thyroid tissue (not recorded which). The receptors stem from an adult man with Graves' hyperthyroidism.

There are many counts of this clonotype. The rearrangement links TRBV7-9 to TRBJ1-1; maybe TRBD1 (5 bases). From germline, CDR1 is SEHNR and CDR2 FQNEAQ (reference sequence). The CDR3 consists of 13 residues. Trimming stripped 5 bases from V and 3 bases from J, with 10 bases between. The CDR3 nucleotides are TGTGCCAGCAGCCGGGGCGGCCACACTGAAGCTTTCTTT. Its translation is CASSRGGHTEAFF. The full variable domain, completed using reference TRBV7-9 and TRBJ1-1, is DTGVSQNPRHKITKRGQNVTFRCDPISEHNRLYWYRQTLGQGPEFLTYFQNEAQLEKSRLLSDRFSAERPKGSFSTLEIQRTEQGDSAMYLCASSRGGHTEAFFGQGTRLTVV.

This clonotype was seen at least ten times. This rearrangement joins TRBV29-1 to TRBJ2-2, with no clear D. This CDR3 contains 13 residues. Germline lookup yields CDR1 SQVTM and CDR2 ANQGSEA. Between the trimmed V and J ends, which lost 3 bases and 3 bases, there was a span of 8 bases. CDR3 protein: CSVEARDTGELFF. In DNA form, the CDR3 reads TGCAGCGTTGAGGCCAGAGACACCGGGGAGCTGTTTTTT.

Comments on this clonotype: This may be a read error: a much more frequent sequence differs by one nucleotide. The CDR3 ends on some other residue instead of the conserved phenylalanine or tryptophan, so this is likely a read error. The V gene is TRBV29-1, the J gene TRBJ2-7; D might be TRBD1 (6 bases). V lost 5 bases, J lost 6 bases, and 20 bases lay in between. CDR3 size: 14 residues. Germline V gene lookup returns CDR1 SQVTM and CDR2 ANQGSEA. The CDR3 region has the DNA TGCAGCGTTTTCGAAGGGGGTATTCCAGGCGAGCAGTACCTC. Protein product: CSVFEGGIPGEQYL.

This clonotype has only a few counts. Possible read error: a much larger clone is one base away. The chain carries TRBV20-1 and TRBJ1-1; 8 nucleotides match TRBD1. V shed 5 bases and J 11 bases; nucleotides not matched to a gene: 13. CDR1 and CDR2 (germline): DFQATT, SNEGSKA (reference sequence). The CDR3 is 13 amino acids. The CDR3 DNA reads TGCAGTGCTTACGACAGGGGTCCCCTTAGGGCTTTCTTT. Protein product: CSAYDRGPLRAFF.

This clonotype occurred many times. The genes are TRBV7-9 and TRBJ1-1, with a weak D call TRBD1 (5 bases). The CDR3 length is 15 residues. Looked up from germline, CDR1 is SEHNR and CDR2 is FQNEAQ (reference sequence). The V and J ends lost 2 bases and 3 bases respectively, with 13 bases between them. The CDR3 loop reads CASSLYSGAHTEAFF. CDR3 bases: TGTGCCAGCAGCTTATATTCCGGGGCGCACACTGAAGCTTTCTTT.

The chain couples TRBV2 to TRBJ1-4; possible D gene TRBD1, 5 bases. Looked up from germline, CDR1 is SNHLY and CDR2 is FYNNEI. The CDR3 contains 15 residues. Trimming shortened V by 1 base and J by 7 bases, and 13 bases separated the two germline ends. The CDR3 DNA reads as TGTGCCAGCAGTGAAGGGGGCAGATTCAGTGAAAAACTGTTTTTT. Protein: CASSEGGRFSEKLFF. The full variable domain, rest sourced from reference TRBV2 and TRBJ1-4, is EPEVTQTPSHQVTQMGQEVILRCVPISNHLYFYWYRQILGQKVEFLVSFYNNEISEKSEIFDDQFSVERPDGSNFTLKIRSTKLEDSAMYFCASSEGGRFSEKLFFGSGTQLSVL.

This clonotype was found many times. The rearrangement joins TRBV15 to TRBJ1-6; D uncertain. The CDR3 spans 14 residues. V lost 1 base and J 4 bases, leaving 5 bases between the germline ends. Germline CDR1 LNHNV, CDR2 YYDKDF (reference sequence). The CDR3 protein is CATSRVNYNSPLHF. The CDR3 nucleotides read TGTGCCACCAGCAGAGTCAATTATAATTCACCCCTCCACTTT.

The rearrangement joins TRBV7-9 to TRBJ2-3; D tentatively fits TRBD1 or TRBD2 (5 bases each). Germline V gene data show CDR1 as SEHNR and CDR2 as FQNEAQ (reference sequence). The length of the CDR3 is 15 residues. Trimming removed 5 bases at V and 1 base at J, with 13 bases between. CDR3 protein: CASSPRGARTDTQYF. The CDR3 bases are TGTGCCAGCAGCCCGCGAGGGGCCCGCACAGATACGCAGTATTTT.

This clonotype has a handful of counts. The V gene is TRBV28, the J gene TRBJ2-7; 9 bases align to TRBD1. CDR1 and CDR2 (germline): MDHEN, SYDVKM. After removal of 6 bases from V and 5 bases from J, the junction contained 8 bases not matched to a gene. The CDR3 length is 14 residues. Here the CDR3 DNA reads TGTGCCAGCAGACCCCCGGGACAGGGCCACGAGCAGTACTTC. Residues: CASRPPGQGHEQYF.

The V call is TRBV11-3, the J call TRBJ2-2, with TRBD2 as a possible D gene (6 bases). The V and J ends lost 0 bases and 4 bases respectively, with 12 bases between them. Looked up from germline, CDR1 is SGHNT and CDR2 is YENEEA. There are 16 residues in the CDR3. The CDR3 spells CASSLDFGGTTGELFF. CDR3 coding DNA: TGTGCCAGCAGCTTAGATTTCGGCGGGACCACCGGGGAGCTGTTTTTT. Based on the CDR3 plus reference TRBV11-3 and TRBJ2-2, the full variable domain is EAGVVQSPRYKIIEKKQPVAFWCNPISGHNTLYWYLQNLGQGPELLIRYENEEAVDDSQLPKDRFSAERLKGVDSTLKIQPAELGDSAVYLCASSLDFGGTTGELFFGEGSRLTVL.

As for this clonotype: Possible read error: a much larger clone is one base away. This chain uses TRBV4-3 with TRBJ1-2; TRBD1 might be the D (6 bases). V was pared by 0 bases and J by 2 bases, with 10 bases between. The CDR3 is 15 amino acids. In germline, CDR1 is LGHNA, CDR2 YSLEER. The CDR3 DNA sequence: TGCGCCAGCAGCCAAGATGCCACAGGGAACTATGGCTACACCTTC. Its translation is CASSQDATGNYGYTF.

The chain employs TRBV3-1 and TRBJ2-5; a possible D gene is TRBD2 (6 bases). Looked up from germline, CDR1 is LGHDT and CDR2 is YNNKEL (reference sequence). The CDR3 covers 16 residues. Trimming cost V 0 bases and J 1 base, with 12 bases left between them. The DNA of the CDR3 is TGTGCCAGCAGCCAAGATCACGGTAGCGGCCAAGAGACCCAGTACTTC. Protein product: CASSQDHGSGQETQYF.

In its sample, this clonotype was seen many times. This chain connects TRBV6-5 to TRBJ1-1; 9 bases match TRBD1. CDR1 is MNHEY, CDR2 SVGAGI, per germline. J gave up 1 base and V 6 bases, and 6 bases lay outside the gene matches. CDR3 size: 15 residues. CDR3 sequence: CASRPNRGPNTEAFF. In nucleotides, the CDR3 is TGTGCCAGCAGGCCCAACAGGGGGCCGAACACTGAAGCTTTCTTT.

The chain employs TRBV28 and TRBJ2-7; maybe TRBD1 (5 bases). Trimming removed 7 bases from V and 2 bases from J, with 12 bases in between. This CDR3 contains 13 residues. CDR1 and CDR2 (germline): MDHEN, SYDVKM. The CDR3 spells CASKPGWTYEQYF. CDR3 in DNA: TGTGCCAGCAAACCAGGGTGGACCTACGAGCAGTACTTC.

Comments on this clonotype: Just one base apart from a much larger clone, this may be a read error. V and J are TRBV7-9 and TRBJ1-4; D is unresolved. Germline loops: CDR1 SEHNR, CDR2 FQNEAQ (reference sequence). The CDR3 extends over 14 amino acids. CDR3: CANSLGGGNEKLFF. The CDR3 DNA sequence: TGTGCCAACAGCTTAGGAGGCGGGAATGAAAAACTGTTTTTT.

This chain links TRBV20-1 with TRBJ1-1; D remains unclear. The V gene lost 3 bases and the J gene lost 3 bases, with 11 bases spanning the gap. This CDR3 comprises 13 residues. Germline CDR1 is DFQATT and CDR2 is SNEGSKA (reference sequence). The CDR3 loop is CSASPPADTEAFF. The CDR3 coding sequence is TGCAGTGCTAGTCCCCCGGCTGACACTGAAGCTTTCTTT.

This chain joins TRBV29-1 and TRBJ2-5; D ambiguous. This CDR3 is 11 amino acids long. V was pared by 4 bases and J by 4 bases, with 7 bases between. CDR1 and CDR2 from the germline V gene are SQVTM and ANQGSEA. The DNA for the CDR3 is TGCAGCGTTGCGATGACAGAGACCCAGTACTTC. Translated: CSVAMTETQYF.

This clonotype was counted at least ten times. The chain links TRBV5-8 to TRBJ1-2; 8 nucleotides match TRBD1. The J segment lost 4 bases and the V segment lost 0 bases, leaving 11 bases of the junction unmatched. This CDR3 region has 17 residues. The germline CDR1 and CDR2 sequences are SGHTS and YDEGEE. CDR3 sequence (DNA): TGTGCCAGCAGCTTGGAGGTCACAGGGGGATTTTCCTATGGCTACACCTTC. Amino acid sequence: CASSLEVTGGFSYGYTF.

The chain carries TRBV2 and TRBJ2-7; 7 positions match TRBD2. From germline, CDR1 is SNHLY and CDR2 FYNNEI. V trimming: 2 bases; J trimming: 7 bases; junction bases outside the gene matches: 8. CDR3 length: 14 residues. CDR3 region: CASSELGTMAEQYF. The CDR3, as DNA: TGTGCCAGCAGTGAATTGGGGACTATGGCTGAGCAGTACTTC.

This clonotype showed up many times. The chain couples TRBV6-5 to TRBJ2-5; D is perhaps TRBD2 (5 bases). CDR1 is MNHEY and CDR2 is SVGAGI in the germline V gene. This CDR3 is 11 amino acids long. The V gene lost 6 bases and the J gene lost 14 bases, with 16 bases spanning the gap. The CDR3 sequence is CASREGTLIYF. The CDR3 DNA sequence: TGTGCCAGCAGAGAGGGAACACTCATCTACTTC.

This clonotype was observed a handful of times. The CDR3 here is CASSDSSGRASGYEQYF. The CDR3 DNA reads TGTGCCAGTAGTGATTCTAGCGGGAGGGCCTCCGGCTACGAGCAGTACTTC. The rearrangement uses TRBV19 and TRBJ2-7, with 12 bases aligning to TRBD2. Trimming at V came to 5 bases and at J to 3 bases, leaving 11 bases not matched to a gene. CDR3 size: 17 residues. CDR1 and CDR2 from the germline V gene are LNHDA and SQIVND (reference sequence).

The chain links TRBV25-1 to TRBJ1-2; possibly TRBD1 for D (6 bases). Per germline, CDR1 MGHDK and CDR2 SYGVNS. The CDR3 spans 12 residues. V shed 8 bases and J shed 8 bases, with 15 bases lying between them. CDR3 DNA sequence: TGTGCCAGCGTTGAAGGGGGATTAGGCTACACCTTC. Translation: CASVEGGLGYTF.

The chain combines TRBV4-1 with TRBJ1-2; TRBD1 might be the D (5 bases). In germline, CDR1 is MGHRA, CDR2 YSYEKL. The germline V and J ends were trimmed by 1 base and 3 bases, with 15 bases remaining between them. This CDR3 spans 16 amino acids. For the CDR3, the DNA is TGCGCCAGCAGCCAAGCTTCCGGGACCGCTGACTATGGCTACACCTTC. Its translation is CASSQASGTADYGYTF.

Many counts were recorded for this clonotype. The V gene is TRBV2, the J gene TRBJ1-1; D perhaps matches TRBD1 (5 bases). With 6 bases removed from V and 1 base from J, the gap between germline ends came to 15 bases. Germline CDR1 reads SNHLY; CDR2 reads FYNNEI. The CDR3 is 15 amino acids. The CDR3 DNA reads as TGTGCCAGCAGCCAGACCCACACAGGGAACACTGAAGCTTTCTTT. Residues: CASSQTHTGNTEAFF.

This CDR3 reads CASRDSFEAFF. CDR3 nucleotides: TGTGCCAGCAGGGACAGCTTTGAAGCTTTCTTT. The chain couples TRBV27 to TRBJ1-1; D might be TRBD1 (6 bases). The germline gives CDR1 MNHEY, CDR2 SMNVEV (reference sequence). This CDR3 contains 11 residues. V lost 6 bases, J lost 7 bases, and 9 bases lay in between.

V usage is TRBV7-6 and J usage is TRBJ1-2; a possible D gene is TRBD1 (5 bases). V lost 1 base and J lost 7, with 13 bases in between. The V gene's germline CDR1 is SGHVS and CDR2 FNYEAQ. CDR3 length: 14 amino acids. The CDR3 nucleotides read TGTGCCAGCAGCTTAGGTCGAGGGGAGCGTGGCTACACCTTC. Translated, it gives CASSLGRGERGYTF. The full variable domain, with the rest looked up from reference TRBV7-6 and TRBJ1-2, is GAGVSQSPRYKVTKRGQDVALRCDPISGHVSLYWYRQALGQGPEFLTYFNYEAQQDKSGLPNDRFSAERPEGSISTLTIQRTEQRDSAMYRCASSLGRGERGYTFGSGTRLTVV.

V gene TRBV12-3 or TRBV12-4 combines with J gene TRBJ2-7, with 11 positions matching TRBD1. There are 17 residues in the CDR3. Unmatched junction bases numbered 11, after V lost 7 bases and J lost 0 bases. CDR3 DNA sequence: TGTGCCAGCACTACTTGGACAGGGGGCTCAAGCTCCTACGAGCAGTACTTC. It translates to CASTTWTGGSSSYEQYF.

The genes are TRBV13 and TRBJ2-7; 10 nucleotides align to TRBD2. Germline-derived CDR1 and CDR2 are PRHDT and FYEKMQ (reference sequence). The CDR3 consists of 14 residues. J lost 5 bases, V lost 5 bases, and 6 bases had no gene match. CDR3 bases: TGTGCCAGCAGCACGGGGACTAGCGCCGACGAGCAGTACTTC. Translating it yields CASSTGTSADEQYF.